This T cell receptor (beta chain) originates from a study of T-cell reconstitution after alpha-beta-depleted transplantation in children (dated by TCRdb to 2016 to 2017). With respect to the entire study: Using TCR repertoire profiling, the study quantitatively followed how T-cell immune reconstitution unfolded in children after TCRalphabeta/CD19-depleted allogeneic hematopoietic cell transplantation.

Receptor amplification or capture employed PCR. This sample was sequenced with an Illumina HiSeq 2500. Molecular barcoding was employed in the preparation of TCR libraries, with unique molecular identifiers being used to normalize TCRbeta repertoire quantification. TCRdb took the public reads, trimmed them with fastp at Q25, ran MiXCR for clone calling and kept in-frame beta chains. Each entry merges the rows of one CDR3 protein and shows their most common DNA and genes. The sample profile shows a few hundred thousand distinct CDR3 sequences; roughly 16% of them were found once. Of the sample, less than 30% falls within the top ten clones. The treatment or condition label of this sample denotes: allogeneic hematopoietic cell transplantation with graft depleted of TCRalphabeta T cells and CD19 B cells. The transplant recipients were children given TCRalphabeta/CD19-depleted allogeneic hematopoietic cell grafts.

Of note for this clonotype: Its antigen remains undetermined. No much larger clone exists at a distance of one base, and base qualities are not known.

Paper-wide results and their limitations: The high TCRbeta diversity at day 60 in some patients was ascribed to recipient T cells and intrathymic progenitors that had survived conditioning. About two months after transplant, the apparently early recovery of alphabetaT-cell counts reportedly depended on just several hundred clones that had expanded rapidly and came from non-depleted graft cells. The frequencies of hyperexpanded clones fell over the following months, and after one year, T-cell counts and TCRbeta diversity were mostly attributed to newly produced T cells.

The clonotype comes from a boy younger than two who had a stem cell transplant for Wiskott-Aldrich syndrome, so the T cells may come from the graft donor. The input for sequencing was PBMCs, mostly from graft donor cells, taken 360 days after TCRalphabeta/CD19-depleted stem cell transplant.

The CDR3 reads as follows: CSARVRLERETQYF. In nucleotides, the sequence is TGCAGTGCTAGAGTTCGACTAGAGAGGGAGACCCAGTACTTC. The rearranged segments are TRBV20-1 and TRBJ2-5, with TRBD2 perhaps the D gene, on 6 matching bases. The CDR3, cysteine through phenylalanine, is 14 amino acids long. The sequence is cut down to CDR3 DNA, 42 bases in frame from base 1. The CDR1 and CDR2 encoded by the germline V gene (reference sequence) are DFQATT and SNEGSKA. The germline ends are 14 bases apart after V is trimmed by 1 base and J by 5 bases.